Reported below is one T cell receptor beta chain. Its binding antigen is unknown. The record has no base qualities; no much larger clone is one base away. V is clipped by 2 bases and J by 7 bases, and the sequence between their germline boundaries is 18 bases long. CDR1 MNHNS and CDR2 SASEGT were looked up in the germline V gene. The CDR3 measures 15 amino acids from cysteine to valine. The CDR3 DNA has 45 bases and is translated from base 1. TCRbeta CDR3 regions were amplified from genomic DNA by means of the immunoSEQ Assay, a bias-controlled multiplex PCR. Under the source paper's analysis protocol: The number of nucleated cells in each sample was estimated by amplification of reference gene primers within the assay. To quantify the absolute abundance of each unique TCRbeta CDR3 rearrangement, sequence reads were collapsed and filtered. For each sample, productive Simpson clonality was calculated as the square root of Simpson's diversity index across productive rearrangements. The source is immuneACCESS, and TCRdb retained only in-frame sequences with V and J called. Part of the clones is not carried over; for the studies checked, unresolved V genes explain less than half of this, and the remainder is unexplained. D and trimming come from the DNA, and the V and J calls and clone size come from that table. Counted in this sample were fewer than 150,000 clones; approximately 87% of them appeared once. 3% to 4.5% of the sample comes from the top ten.

The data were obtained in a study of blood T cell repertoires in COVID-19 (dated by TCRdb to 2020 to 2022). Context from the whole study: Samples from collaborators originated in the United States, Italy and Spain and spanned both the acute and convalescent phases of COVID-19. Subjects who had been exposed to COVID-19, were actively infected with it, or had recovered from it provided the deeply sampled blood TCRbeta repertoires that made up the dataset. Samples came from the ongoing ImmuneRACE study (first 160 participants) plus 1,254 subjects from 6 global collaborators. The material from the prospective study consisted of cDNA or gDNA derived from T cells, B-cell-depleted T cells, or PBMCs. Where available, HLA class I and class II types were obtained from metadata supplied by the sample provider rather than from assay-based typing. The repertoires were released in a freely available public database intended as a resource for research on the immune response to SARS-CoV-2. Nearly every sample came with metadata listing a de-identified subject ID, COVID-19 status, age in years and sex.

Summary of the overall study and its limitations: How much clinical and demographic metadata was included differed by source and by participant, and the metadata was provided uncurated.

Collaborating institutions collected whole blood in K2EDTA tubes following their own protocols. For TCRbeta analysis, collaborators shipped samples in one of three forms: frozen whole blood, isolated PBMCs, or DNA extracted from either of those sample types. This TCR came from a woman aged 60 to 75 with acute or convalescent COVID-19. Input material: peripheral blood. The rearranged segments are TRBV6-1 and TRBJ2-7; TRBD2 is perhaps the D gene, given 5 matching bases. The nucleotide sequence is given as TGTGCCAGCAGTGAAATGCAGGCCTACGAGGGAGAGCAGTACGTC. It is translated as CASSEMQAYEGEQYV.